Following are 29 T cell receptor beta chains from one sample sequenced in a study of blood T cells in healthy people across ages (dated by TCRdb to the mid-2010s). Preparation of the library involved 5' RACE. The instrument given in TCRdb is Illumina HiSeq 2500. A second PCR of roughly 7 to 12 cycles was performed with a sample-barcoded 5' primer and a J-beta primer mix. In TCRdb, the public reads were trimmed at Q25 with fastp and aligned with MiXCR, with productive beta chains retained. When rows share a CDR3 protein, they turn into one entry using the most common DNA and genes. The sample table holds approximately 690,000 distinct CDR3 sequences, of which 58% were seen once. The ten largest clones take up approximately 37% of the sample. The specimen was blood. The receptor source for this set is a man aged 55-75 years in good health.

The V and J genes are TRBV6-2 or TRBV6-3 and TRBJ2-1; no clear D. The CDR3 consists of 14 residues. Germline V gives CDR1 MNHEY, CDR2 SVGEGT. The V and J ends lost 3 bases and 7 bases respectively, with 13 bases between them. The CDR3 DNA sequence: TGTGCCAGCAGTTATGTCAGGAGCGTAAATGAGCAGTTCTTC. This gives the protein CASSYVRSVNEQFF.

This clonotype showed up just a few times. The chain links TRBV20-1 to TRBJ2-5, with TRBD2 matching 9 bases. The CDR3 runs 14 residues. Trimming cost V 3 bases and J 2 bases; bases outside gene matches: 4. The V gene's germline CDR1 is DFQATT and CDR2 SNEGSKA (reference sequence). The CDR3 sequence: CSARAGLAQETQYF. CDR3 nucleotide sequence: TGCAGTGCTAGGGCGGGACTAGCACAAGAGACCCAGTACTTC.

The rearrangement links TRBV20-1 to TRBJ1-1; 8 bases match TRBD1. This CDR3 spans 14 amino acids. Germline values: CDR1 DFQATT, CDR2 SNEGSKA (reference sequence). V trimming: 5 bases; J trimming: 5 bases; junction bases outside the gene matches: 10. The CDR3 sequence: CSAPSGTGWTEAFF. The CDR3 DNA follows: TGCAGTGCTCCTTCCGGGACAGGCTGGACTGAAGCTTTCTTT.

The V call is TRBV6-1, the J call TRBJ2-4; maybe TRBD2 (6 bases). Germline CDR1 and CDR2: MNHNS and SASEGT. V was cut by 1 base and J by 13 bases, with 14 bases left in between. The CDR3 is made up of 13 amino acids. The CDR3 is CASSEGGETQQYF. The CDR3 nucleotides read TGTGCCAGCAGTGAAGGCGGGGAGACTCAGCAGTACTTC.

The rearrangement links TRBV12-3 or TRBV12-4 to TRBJ2-3; 8 nucleotides line up with TRBD2. Trimming took 10 bases from V and 3 from J; bases not matched to a gene: 9. This CDR3 comprises 14 residues. The CDR3 region has the DNA TGTGCCATCACTACCCGCGGGGGGACAGATACGCAGTATTTT. This translates into CAITTRGGTDTQYF.

This CDR3 is CASSRTSGIGNEQFF. CDR3 bases: TGTGCCAGCAGTCGGACTAGCGGGATCGGCAATGAGCAGTTCTTC. The J gene is TRBJ2-1, the V gene TRBV12-3 or TRBV12-4; 12 bases are a match to TRBD2. This CDR3 is 15 amino acids long. V gave up 5 bases and J gave up 6 bases; unmatched junction bases: 5.

CDR3 DNA: TGCAGCGTTGACCAACCTAAAGGGACCGACAACTATGGCTACACCTTC. Translating gives CSVDQPKGTDNYGYTF. The chain is built from TRBV29-1 and TRBJ1-2; D perhaps matches TRBD1 (5 bases). V gave up 3 bases and J gave up 2 bases, with 19 bases separating them. Per the germline V gene, CDR1 is SQVTM and CDR2 is ANQGSEA. This CDR3 region has 16 residues.

The chain carries TRBV10-3 and TRBJ2-4; 10 nucleotides match TRBD1. The J call may be wrong; the DNA end is better matched by TRBJ2-7. The CDR3 is 16 amino acids. Germline loops: CDR1 ENHRY, CDR2 SYGVKD. This CDR3 reads CAISGTGTGDFYEQYF. The DNA for the CDR3 is TGTGCCATCAGTGGAACCGGGACAGGGGACTTCTACGAGCAGTACTTC.

This chain links TRBV20-1 with TRBJ2-6; TRBD1 agrees at 12 bases. V dropped 0 bases and J dropped 4; count of bases not matched to a gene: 7. The germline gives CDR1 DFQATT, CDR2 SNEGSKA (reference sequence). The CDR3 runs 18 residues. CDR3 in amino acids: CSARDAGQGAQGANVLTF. The DNA of the CDR3 is TGCAGTGCTAGAGATGCGGGACAGGGGGCGCAAGGGGCCAACGTCCTGACTTTC.

A few counts support this clonotype. A much larger clone is a single base away; this may be a read error. The J gene is TRBJ1-2, the V gene TRBV20-1; D remains unclear. This CDR3 spans 13 amino acids. Germline CDR1 reads DFQATT; CDR2 reads SNEGSKA (reference sequence). The CDR3 DNA follows: TGCAGTGCTAGAGATCGGGAAAACTATGACTACACCTTC. It translates to CSARDRENYDYTF.

The rearrangement links TRBV9 to TRBJ2-5, with 7 positions matching TRBD2. CDR1 and CDR2 from the germline V gene are SGDLS and YYNGEE. Germline trimming cut 3 bases from V and 4 bases from J; bases unmatched to any gene: 9. The CDR3 loop spans 15 amino acids. CDR3 sequence: CASSGSTSLIETQYF. The CDR3 nucleotides are TGTGCCAGCAGCGGATCGACTAGCCTGATAGAGACCCAGTACTTC. The whole variable domain, remainder taken from reference TRBV9 and TRBJ2-5, is DSGVTQTPKHLITATGQRVTLRCSPRSGDLSVYWYQQSLDQGLQFLIQYYNGEERAKGNILERFSAQQFPDLHSELNLSSLELGDSALYFCASSGSTSLIETQYFGPGTRLLVL.

This clonotype was counted only a few times. The V call is TRBV18, the J call TRBJ2-7; 8 nucleotides line up with TRBD1. The CDR3 consists of 15 residues. The V gene's germline CDR1 is KGHSH and CDR2 LQKENI. V dropped 4 bases and J dropped 2; count of bases not matched to a gene: 7. CDR3 nucleotides: TGTGCCAGCTCACTCGGACAGGGTAGAACCTACGAGCAGTACTTC. Translated: CASSLGQGRTYEQYF.

The rearrangement uses TRBV5-6 and TRBJ1-3, with 7 bases matching TRBD1. Trimming at V came to 0 bases and at J to 0 bases, leaving 6 bases not matched to a gene. The CDR3 totals 17 residues. CDR1 is SGHDT, CDR2 YYEEEE, per germline. CDR3 nucleotides: TGTGCCAGCAGCTTGGCCGCGGGACAGAGCTCTGGAAACACCATATATTTT. Protein sequence: CASSLAAGQSSGNTIYF.

V and J are TRBV7-9 and TRBJ1-5; weak D call: TRBD1 (5 bases). Germline loops: CDR1 SEHNR, CDR2 FQNEAQ (reference sequence). This CDR3 is 14 amino acids long. Trimming left V 4 bases short and J 3 bases short, with 10 bases between. CDR3 DNA sequence: TGTGCCAGCAGCTGGGGAGGGACCAATCAGCCCCAGCATTTT. Translated, it gives CASSWGGTNQPQHF.

This clonotype occurred a few times. The V call is TRBV6-6, the J call TRBJ2-5; 8 bases line up with TRBD1. Per the germline V gene, CDR1 is MNHNY and CDR2 is SVGAGI (reference sequence). This CDR3 has 13 residues. Trimming took 5 bases from V and 9 from J; bases not matched to a gene: 8. CDR3 DNA sequence: TGTGCCAGCAGTCGACAGGGGAGGCGGGCCCAGTACTTC. Translation gives CASSRQGRRAQYF.

The chain links TRBV7-9 to TRBJ2-3, with 7 bases lining up with TRBD1. The CDR3 is 13 residues long. Unmatched junction bases numbered 1, after V lost 2 bases and J lost 5 bases. Germline V lookup: CDR1 SEHNR, CDR2 FQNEAQ (reference sequence). For the CDR3, the DNA is TGTGCCAGCAGCTTATCAGGGGGAGATACGCAGTATTTT. This codes for CASSLSGGDTQYF.

This chain uses TRBV29-1 with TRBJ2-4; TRBD2 is a possible D gene (8 bases). V lost 6 bases to trimming and J lost 8 bases, with 23 bases between them. The CDR3 spans 15 residues. Germline CDR1 and CDR2: SQVTM and ANQGSEA. CDR3 region: CSVPREGAGRDIQYF. The CDR3, as DNA: TGCAGCGTACCACGGGAGGGGGCCGGACGGGACATTCAGTACTTC.

The CDR3 coding sequence is TGTGCCAGCAGTTACGGACCAGGGACATATGGCTACACCTTC. This gives the protein CASSYGPGTYGYTF. This sequence joins TRBV6-2 or TRBV6-3 and TRBJ1-2; weak D call: TRBD1 (6 bases). Germline CDR1 MNHEY, CDR2 SVGEGT. CDR3 size: 14 residues. The V end was cut by 2 bases, the J end by 5 bases, with 12 bases between.

The chain combines TRBV29-1 with TRBJ2-7, with D perhaps matching TRBD1 or TRBD2 (5 bases each). Germline V lookup: CDR1 SQVTM, CDR2 ANQGSEA. The V gene lost 4 bases and the J gene lost 7 bases, with 17 bases spanning the gap. There are 13 residues in the CDR3. The CDR3 protein is CSVGEGRYNEQYF. The CDR3, as DNA: TGCAGCGTTGGTGAGGGACGATACAATGAGCAGTACTTC.

V gene TRBV5-1 combines with J gene TRBJ2-5; 8 nucleotides line up with TRBD1. V gave up 4 bases and J gave up 5 bases; unmatched junction bases: 13. Germline CDR1 and CDR2: SGHRS and YFSETQ. The CDR3 length is 16 residues. The CDR3 region has the DNA TGCGCCAGCAGCGCTCCCGCCACAGGGGGAGGTGAGACCCAGTACTTC. It is translated as CASSAPATGGGETQYF.

The genes are TRBV5-5 and TRBJ2-1, with D unclear. CDR1 is SGHKS, CDR2 YYEKEE, per germline (reference sequence). V was cut by 4 bases and J by 9 bases, with 14 bases left in between. This CDR3 is built from 13 residues. The CDR3 sequence is CASSLSVGSEQFF. The CDR3 nucleotides read TGTGCCAGCAGCCTGAGCGTGGGGTCTGAGCAGTTCTTC.

There are a few counts of this clonotype. The V and J genes are TRBV6-6 and TRBJ2-1; 7 positions agree with TRBD2. Germline V gene data show CDR1 as MNHNY and CDR2 as SVGAGI (reference sequence). The V segment lost 6 bases and the J segment 0 bases; nucleotides outside the gene matches: 2. CDR3 length equals 14 residues. The CDR3 bases are TGTGCCAGCAGCACGGGGGGCTCCTACAATGAGCAGTTCTTC. Protein: CASSTGGSYNEQFF.

This chain joins TRBV3-1 and TRBJ2-1, with D possibly TRBD1 on 5 matching bases. This CDR3 region has 11 residues. With 11 bases removed from V and 9 bases from J, the gap between germline ends came to 14 bases. The germline V gene has CDR1 LGHDT and CDR2 YNNKEL (reference sequence). This CDR3 reads CASRQLGEQFF. The CDR3 DNA is TGTGCCTCACGACAGCTGGGTGAGCAGTTCTTC.

Notes on this clonotype: Compared with germline, one end of the junction differs, possibly owing to a read error. The rearrangement uses TRBV6-2 or TRBV6-3 and TRBJ1-6; the D gene is possibly TRBD1 (6 bases). The CDR3 loop spans 18 amino acids. Germline lookup yields CDR1 MNHEY and CDR2 SVGEGT. The CDR3 loop reads CASSSLRDISSDNSPLHF. CDR3 sequence (DNA): TGTGCCAGCAGTTCCCTCCGGGACATCAGCTCCGATAATTCACCCCTCCACTTT.

There are a few counts of this clonotype. The chain is built from TRBV5-1 and TRBJ2-5, with 9 bases fitting TRBD1. Germline-derived CDR1 and CDR2 are SGHRS and YFSETQ. V lost 1 base and J lost 4; bases outside the gene matches: 11. There are 17 residues in the CDR3. CDR3 coding DNA: TGCGCCAGCAGCTTGAAGACCGGGACAGGGAGCGGAGAGACCCAGTACTTC. It yields the protein CASSLKTGTGSGETQYF.

This chain links TRBV24-1 with TRBJ2-1, with 11 bases matching TRBD2. Germline V gene lookup returns CDR1 KGHDR and CDR2 SFDVKD. The J segment lost 3 bases and the V segment lost 1 base, leaving 1 base of the junction unmatched. The CDR3 covers 16 residues. The CDR3 nucleotides read TGTGCCACCAGTGATTTACTAGCGGGGGTCTACAATGAGCAGTTCTTC. Translation: CATSDLLAGVYNEQFF.

Ten or more counts support this clonotype. This sequence joins TRBV29-1 and TRBJ2-5; D not certain. The CDR3 consists of 13 residues. The V and J ends lost 2 bases and 4 bases respectively, with 11 bases between them. The germline gives CDR1 SQVTM, CDR2 ANQGSEA. The CDR3 protein is CSVEISWGETQYF. The CDR3 coding sequence is TGCAGCGTTGAAATCAGTTGGGGAGAGACCCAGTACTTC.

V and J are TRBV7-8 and TRBJ2-1; 10 bases map to TRBD2. V was pared by 5 bases and J by 7 bases, with 8 bases of the junction left unmatched. CDR1 SGHVS and CDR2 FQNEAQ come from the germline V gene. The CDR3 covers 15 residues. The CDR3: CASSAGLAEINEQFF. DNA for the CDR3: TGTGCCAGCAGCGCCGGACTAGCGGAAATTAATGAGCAGTTCTTC.

The rearrangement links TRBV5-1 to TRBJ2-7; D gene unclear. V lost 0 bases and J lost 0, with 10 bases in between. CDR1 is SGHRS and CDR2 is YFSETQ in the germline V gene. The CDR3 extends over 15 amino acids. This CDR3 reads CASSLEGATSYEQYF. The CDR3 DNA follows: TGCGCCAGCAGCTTGGAGGGTGCCACCTCCTACGAGCAGTACTTC.